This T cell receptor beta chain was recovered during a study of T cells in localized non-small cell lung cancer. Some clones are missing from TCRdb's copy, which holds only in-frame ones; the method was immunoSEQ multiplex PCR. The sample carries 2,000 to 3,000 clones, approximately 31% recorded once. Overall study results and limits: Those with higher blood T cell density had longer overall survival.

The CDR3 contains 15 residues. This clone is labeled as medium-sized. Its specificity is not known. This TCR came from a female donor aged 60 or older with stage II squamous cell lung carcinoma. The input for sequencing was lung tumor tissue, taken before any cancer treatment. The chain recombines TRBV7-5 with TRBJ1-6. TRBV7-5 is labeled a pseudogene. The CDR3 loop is CASSSPVVGNSPLHF. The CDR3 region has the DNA TGTGCCAGCAGCTCCCCGGTCGTGGGGAATTCACCCCTCCACTTT.